This T cell receptor (beta chain) derives from a study of chemoradiotherapy in HPV16-positive cancers. Points from the study as a whole: Non-HPV-specific T cells did not expand in tumors during treatment, whereas candidate HPV-specific clones and E7-related motifs did. In HPV16-positive patients, HPV-responsive T-cell expansion tracked better recurrence-free survival. Functional assays defining HPV-specific T cells used only a couple of HPV16-positive patients.

Samples were taken several times over chemoradiotherapy. The protocol was immunoSEQ multiplex PCR, while the TCRdb copy is restricted to in-frame clones and leaves out a portion. The data hold 420 or so clones, with approximately 88% observed a single time. This clone has a handful of counts. Its antigen is not identified. Trimming took off 0 bases at V and 3 bases at J, with 13 bases between the two ends. CDR1 and CDR2 (germline): SGHRS, YFSETQ. The CDR3 loop spans 16 amino acids. The source is a human donor with HPV-associated anogenital cancer. This sequence joins TRBV5-1 and TRBJ2-4, with D perhaps TRBD1 or TRBD2 (5 bases each). The sequenced sample was tumor tissue, obtained from a patient who underwent chemoradiotherapy. DNA of the CDR3: TGCGCCAGCAGCTTGGGGGGGATAGATGTCAAAAACATTCAGTACTTC. As protein: CASSLGGIDVKNIQYF.